Included here is one TCR beta chain sequence, with context. Its cognate antigen is unknown. The data are from a study of T cell responses to AZD1222 COVID-19 vaccine. Points from the study as a whole: Close to half of all spike-specific TCRs reportedly target regions of the variants that are unmutated. Donors, mostly white British, included more females; clonal diversity was possibly underestimated.

The method was immunoSEQ multiplex PCR; TCRdb's version includes in-frame clones alone and lacks a portion of them. The table includes about 180,000 clones, around nine tenths detected once. The germline gives CDR1 LGHDT, CDR2 YNNKEL (reference sequence). The CDR3 is 18 amino acids. After removal of 0 bases from V and 2 bases from J, the junction contained 7 bases not matched to a gene. The V call is TRBV3-1 (or the pseudogene TRBV3-2), the J call TRBJ2-3; TRBD2 aligns across 11 bases. This sequence was found in an adult who received the AZD1222 COVID-19 vaccine. This specimen was peripheral blood, taken 28 days after the second AZD1222 dose. The CDR3 DNA sequence: TGTGCCAGCAGCCAAGAAGGCCCTAGCGGGAGGACCACAGATACGCAGTATTTT. It codes for CASSQEGPSGRTTDTQYF.